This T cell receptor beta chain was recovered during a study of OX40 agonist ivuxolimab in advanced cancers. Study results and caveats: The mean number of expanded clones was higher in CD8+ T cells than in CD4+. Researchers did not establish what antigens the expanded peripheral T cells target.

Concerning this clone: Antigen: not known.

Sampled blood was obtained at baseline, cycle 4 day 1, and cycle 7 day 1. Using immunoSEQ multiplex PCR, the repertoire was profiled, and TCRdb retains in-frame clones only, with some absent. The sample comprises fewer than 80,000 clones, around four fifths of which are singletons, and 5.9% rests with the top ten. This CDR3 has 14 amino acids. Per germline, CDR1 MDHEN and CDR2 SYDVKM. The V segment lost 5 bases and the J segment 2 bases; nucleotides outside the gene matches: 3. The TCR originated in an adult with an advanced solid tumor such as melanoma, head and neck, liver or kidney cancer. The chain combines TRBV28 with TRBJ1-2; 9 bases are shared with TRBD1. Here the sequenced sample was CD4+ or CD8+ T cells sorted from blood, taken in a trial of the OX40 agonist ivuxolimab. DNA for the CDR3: TGTGCCAGCAGTGATGGGACAGGGAACTATGGCTACACCTTC. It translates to CASSDGTGNYGYTF.